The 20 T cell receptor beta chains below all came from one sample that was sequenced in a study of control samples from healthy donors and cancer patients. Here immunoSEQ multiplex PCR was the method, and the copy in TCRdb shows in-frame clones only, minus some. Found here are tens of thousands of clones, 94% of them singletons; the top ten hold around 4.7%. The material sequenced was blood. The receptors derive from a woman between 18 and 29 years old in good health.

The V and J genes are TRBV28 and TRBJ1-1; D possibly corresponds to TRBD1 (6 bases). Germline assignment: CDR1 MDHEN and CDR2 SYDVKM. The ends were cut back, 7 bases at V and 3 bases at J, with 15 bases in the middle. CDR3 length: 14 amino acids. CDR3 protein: CASTIGGLDTEAFF. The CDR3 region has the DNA TGTGCCAGCACCATAGGGGGTTTGGACACTGAAGCTTTCTTT.

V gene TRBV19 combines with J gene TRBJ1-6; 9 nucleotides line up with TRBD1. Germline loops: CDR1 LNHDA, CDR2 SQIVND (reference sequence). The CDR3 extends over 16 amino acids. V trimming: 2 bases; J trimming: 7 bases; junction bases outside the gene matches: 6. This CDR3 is CASSIKEGTGNSPLHF. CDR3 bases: TGTGCCAGTAGTATAAAGGAAGGGACAGGGAATTCACCCCTCCACTTT.

The CDR3 reads CASSLLTPLHNEQFF. In DNA, the CDR3 is TGTGCCAGCAGCTTATTAACTCCCCTACACAATGAGCAGTTCTTC. The rearrangement uses TRBV7-9 and TRBJ2-1; the D is unclear. V was clipped by 2 bases and J by 5 bases, with 13 bases between them. The CDR3 length is 15 residues. CDR1 is SEHNR, CDR2 FQNEAQ, per germline (reference sequence).

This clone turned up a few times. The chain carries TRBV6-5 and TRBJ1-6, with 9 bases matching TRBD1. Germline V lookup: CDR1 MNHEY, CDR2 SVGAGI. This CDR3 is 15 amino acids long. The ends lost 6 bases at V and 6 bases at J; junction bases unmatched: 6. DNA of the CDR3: TGTGCCAGCAGGCCCCCGGGACAGGGTAATTCACCCCTCCACTTT. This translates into CASRPPGQGNSPLHF.

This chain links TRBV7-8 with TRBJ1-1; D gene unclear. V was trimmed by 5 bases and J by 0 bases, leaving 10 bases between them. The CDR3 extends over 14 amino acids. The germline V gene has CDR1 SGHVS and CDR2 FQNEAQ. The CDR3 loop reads CASSIRTVNTEAFF. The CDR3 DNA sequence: TGTGCCAGCAGCATAAGGACGGTGAACACTGAAGCTTTCTTT.

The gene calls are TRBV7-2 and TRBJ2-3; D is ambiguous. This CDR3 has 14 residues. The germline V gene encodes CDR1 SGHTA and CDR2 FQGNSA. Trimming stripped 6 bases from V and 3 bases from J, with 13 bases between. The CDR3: CASSQKTGTDTQYF. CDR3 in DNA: TGTGCCAGCAGTCAGAAAACCGGGACAGATACGCAGTATTTT.

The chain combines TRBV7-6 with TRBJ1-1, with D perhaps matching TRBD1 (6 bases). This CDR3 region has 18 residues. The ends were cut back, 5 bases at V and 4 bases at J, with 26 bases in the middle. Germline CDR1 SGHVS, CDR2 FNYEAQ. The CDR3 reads CASSLSNTIIQGGTEAFF. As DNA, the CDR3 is TGTGCCAGCAGCCTCAGCAACACCATAATACAGGGTGGCACTGAAGCTTTCTTT.

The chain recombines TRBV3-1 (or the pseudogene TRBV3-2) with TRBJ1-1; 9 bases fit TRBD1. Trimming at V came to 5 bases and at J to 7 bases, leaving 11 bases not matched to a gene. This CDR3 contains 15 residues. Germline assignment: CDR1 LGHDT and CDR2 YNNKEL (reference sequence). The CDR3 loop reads CASSTRQGEGFEAFF. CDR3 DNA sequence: TGTGCCAGCAGCACTCGACAGGGGGAAGGTTTTGAAGCTTTCTTT.

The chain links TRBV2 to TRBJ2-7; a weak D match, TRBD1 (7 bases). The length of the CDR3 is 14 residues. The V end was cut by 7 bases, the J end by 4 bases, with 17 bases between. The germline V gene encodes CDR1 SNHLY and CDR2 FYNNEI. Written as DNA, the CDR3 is TGTGCCAGCACGGCAGGGGGGACCTCGTACGAGCAGTACTTC. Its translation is CASTAGGTSYEQYF.

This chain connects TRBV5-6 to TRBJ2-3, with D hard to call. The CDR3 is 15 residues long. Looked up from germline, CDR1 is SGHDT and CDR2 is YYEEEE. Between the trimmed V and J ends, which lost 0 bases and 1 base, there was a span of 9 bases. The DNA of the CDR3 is TGTGCCAGCAGCTTGGACGCCTCGGGCACAGATACGCAGTATTTT. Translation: CASSLDASGTDTQYF.

This CDR3 reads CASSPFRGVNTEAFF. As DNA, the CDR3 is TGTGCCAGCAGTCCCTTTAGAGGGGTGAACACTGAAGCTTTCTTT. The rearrangement uses TRBV2 and TRBJ1-1, with a weak D call TRBD1 (5 bases). V was shortened by 5 bases and J by 0 bases, with 13 bases between the two germline ends. The CDR3 is made up of 15 amino acids. Per germline, CDR1 SNHLY and CDR2 FYNNEI.

CDR3 sequence reads: CAIRGSDGISNYGYTF. In nucleotides, the CDR3 is TGTGCCATCAGAGGTTCGGACGGCATTAGTAACTATGGCTACACCTTC. This sequence joins TRBV10-3 and TRBJ1-2, with D uncertain. The CDR3 runs 16 residues. V shed 6 bases and J shed 1 base, with 18 bases lying between them. Germline V gene data show CDR1 as ENHRY and CDR2 as SYGVKD.

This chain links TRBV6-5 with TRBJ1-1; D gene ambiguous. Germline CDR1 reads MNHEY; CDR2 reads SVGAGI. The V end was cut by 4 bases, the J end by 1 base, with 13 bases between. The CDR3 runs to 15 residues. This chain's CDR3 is CASSSTRQANTEAFF. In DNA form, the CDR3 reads TGTGCCAGCAGTTCGACTAGACAAGCGAACACTGAAGCTTTCTTT.

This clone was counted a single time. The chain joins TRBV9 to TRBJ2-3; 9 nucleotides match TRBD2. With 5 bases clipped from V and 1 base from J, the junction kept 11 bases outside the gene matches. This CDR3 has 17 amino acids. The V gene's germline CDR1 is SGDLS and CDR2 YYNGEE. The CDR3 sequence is CASSRTQLAGGTDTQYF. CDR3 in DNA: TGTGCCAGCAGTCGTACGCAGTTAGCGGGAGGCACAGATACGCAGTATTTT.

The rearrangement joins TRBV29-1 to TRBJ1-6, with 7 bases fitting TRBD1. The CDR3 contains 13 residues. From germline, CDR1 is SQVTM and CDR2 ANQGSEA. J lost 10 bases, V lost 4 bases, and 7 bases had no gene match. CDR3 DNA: TGCAGCGTTGGGGCAGGGGGTGGCTCACCCCTCCACTTT. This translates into CSVGAGGGSPLHF.

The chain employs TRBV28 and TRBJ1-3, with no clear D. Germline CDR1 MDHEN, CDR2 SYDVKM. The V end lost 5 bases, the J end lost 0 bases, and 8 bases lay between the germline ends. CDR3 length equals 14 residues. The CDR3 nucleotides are TGTGCCAGCAGTAAATACGTCTCTGGAAACACCATATATTTT. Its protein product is CASSKYVSGNTIYF.

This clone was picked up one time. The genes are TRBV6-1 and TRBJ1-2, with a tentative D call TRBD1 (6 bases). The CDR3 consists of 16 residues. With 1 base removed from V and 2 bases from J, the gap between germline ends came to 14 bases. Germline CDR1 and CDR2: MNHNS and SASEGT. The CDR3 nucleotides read TGTGCCAGCAGTGAAGTGTTGGGGGGCCTAAACTATGGCTACACCTTC. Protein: CASSEVLGGLNYGYTF.

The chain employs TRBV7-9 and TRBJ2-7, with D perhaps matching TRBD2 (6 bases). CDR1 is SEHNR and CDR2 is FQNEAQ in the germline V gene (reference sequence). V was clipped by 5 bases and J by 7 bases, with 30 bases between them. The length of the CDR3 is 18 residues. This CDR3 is CASSPADGEDGPTLEQYF. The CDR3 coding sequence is TGTGCCAGCAGCCCAGCTGATGGGGAGGACGGTCCTACGCTGGAGCAGTACTTC.

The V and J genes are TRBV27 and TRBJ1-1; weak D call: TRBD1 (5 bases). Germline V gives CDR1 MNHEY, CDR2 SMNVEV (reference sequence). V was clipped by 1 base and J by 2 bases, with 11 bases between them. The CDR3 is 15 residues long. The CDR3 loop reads CASSLYRGANTEAFF. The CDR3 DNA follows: TGTGCCAGCAGTTTATATCGGGGCGCCAACACTGAAGCTTTCTTT.

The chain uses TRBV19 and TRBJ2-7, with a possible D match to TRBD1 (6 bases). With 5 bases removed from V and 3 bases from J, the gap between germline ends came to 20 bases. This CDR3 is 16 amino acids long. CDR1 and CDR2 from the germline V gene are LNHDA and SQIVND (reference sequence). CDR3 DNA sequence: TGTGCCAGTAGTCGCCTTTTGGGGGCCAACGGCTACGAGCAGTACTTC. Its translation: CASSRLLGANGYEQYF.